The 13 T cell receptor beta chains in this list originate from one sample, sequenced in a study of technical replicates of blood from a handful of donors. Assay used: immunoSEQ multiplex PCR; TCRdb lists only in-frame clones, some missing. This table holds 99,000 or so clones, nearly 97% found once. Sequencing input: T cells isolated from PBMCs. The receptor source for this set is a human donor in good health.

This clone is a singleton in its sample. J is TRBJ1-1 and V is TRBV11-1; 8 bases map to TRBD1. Germline CDR1 reads SGHAT; CDR2 reads FQDESV (reference sequence). The J segment lost 4 bases and the V segment lost 5 bases, leaving 3 bases of the junction unmatched. The CDR3 contains 13 residues. The CDR3 DNA sequence: TGTGCCAGCAGCACTACAGGGGGCACTGAAGCTTTCTTT. This gives the protein CASSTTGGTEAFF.

With regard to this clone: Relative to the germline gene, one junction end is altered; a read error may explain this. The rearrangement uses TRBV7-2 and TRBJ1-2; D unclear. There are 17 residues in the CDR3. Germline CDR1 and CDR2: SGHTA and FQGNSA. CDR3 amino acids: CASSLVGWEPKDYGYTF. Written as DNA, the CDR3 is TGTGCCAGCAGCTTAGTCGGATGGGAACCTAAGGACTACGGCTACACCTTC.

This chain uses TRBV19 with TRBJ2-7, with D possibly matching TRBD2 (5 bases). In germline, CDR1 is LNHDA, CDR2 SQIVND (reference sequence). The CDR3 runs to 13 residues. Trimming pared 3 bases from V and 3 bases from J, leaving 9 bases between. CDR3: CASSMGSYYEQYF. CDR3 nucleotide sequence: TGTGCCAGTAGTATGGGGAGCTACTACGAGCAGTACTTC.

This chain uses TRBV5-6 with TRBJ2-5, with D uncertain. Trimming left V 6 bases short and J 1 base short, with 13 bases between. The CDR3 is 14 amino acids. Germline CDR1 is SGHDT and CDR2 is YYEEEE. In nucleotides, the CDR3 is TGTGCCAGCAACTACGTCGAGCCCCAAGAGACCCAGTACTTC. Translation gives CASNYVEPQETQYF.

This chain joins TRBV4-1 and TRBJ1-1; D is unclear. There are 13 residues in the CDR3. Per germline, CDR1 MGHRA and CDR2 YSYEKL. V lost 0 bases to trimming and J lost 6 bases, with 8 bases between them. The CDR3 loop is CASSQERGSEAFF. DNA for the CDR3: TGCGCCAGCAGCCAAGAACGAGGTTCTGAAGCTTTCTTT.

This rearrangement joins TRBV5-1 to TRBJ1-1; D not certain. V dropped 3 bases and J dropped 5 bases, with 11 bases sitting between them. CDR3 length: 13 amino acids. Looked up from germline, CDR1 is SGHRS and CDR2 is YFSETQ. DNA for the CDR3: TGCGCCAGCAGCTCCGCGGGAGGGACTGAAGCTTTCTTT. This sequence encodes CASSSAGGTEAFF.

The V and J genes are TRBV27 and TRBJ2-2, with 9 bases that match TRBD2. The CDR3 totals 13 residues. J was trimmed by 4 bases and V by 10 bases; bases with no gene match: 4. The germline gives CDR1 MNHEY, CDR2 SMNVEV (reference sequence). The DNA of the CDR3 is TGTGCCATCAGGACTAGCGCCACCGGGGAGCTGTTTTTT. This translates into CAIRTSATGELFF.

The CDR3 loop is CASRPNRGNTEAFF. CDR3 bases: TGTGCCAGCAGACCAAACAGGGGGAACACTGAAGCTTTCTTT. The chain recombines TRBV6-1 with TRBJ1-1, with 7 nucleotides matching TRBD1. Germline loops: CDR1 MNHNS, CDR2 SASEGT. The ends lost 6 bases at V and 1 base at J; junction bases unmatched: 5. The CDR3 has 14 residues.

The gene calls are TRBV27 and TRBJ1-2; the D is unclear. Germline CDR1 is MNHEY and CDR2 is SMNVEV (reference sequence). The V end was cut by 5 bases, the J end by 7 bases, with 20 bases between. CDR3 size: 15 residues. Written as DNA, the CDR3 is TGTGCCAGCAGTCCCCTATCTGAGGGTTATGCTGGCTACACCTTC. Protein product: CASSPLSEGYAGYTF.

The rearrangement uses TRBV19 and TRBJ2-7; possible D gene TRBD1, 6 bases. V was trimmed by 7 bases and J by 3 bases, leaving 16 bases between them. Looked up from germline, CDR1 is LNHDA and CDR2 is SQIVND (reference sequence). This CDR3 has 14 amino acids. The CDR3 loop is CASTYGQKRYEQYF. CDR3 nucleotide sequence: TGTGCCAGTACCTACGGACAGAAACGCTACGAGCAGTACTTC. The full variable domain, in which reference TRBV19 and TRBJ2-7 provide the parts outside the CDR3, is DGGITQSPKYLFRKEGQNVTLSCEQNLNHDAMYWYRQDPGQGLRLIYYSQIVNDFQKGDIAEGYSVSREKKESFPLTVTSAQKNPTAFYLCASTYGQKRYEQYFGPGTRLTVT.

The V call is TRBV28, the J call TRBJ1-5; a weak D match, TRBD1 (6 bases). V was shortened by 4 bases and J by 0 bases, with 13 bases between the two germline ends. CDR1 is MDHEN and CDR2 is SYDVKM in the germline V gene. The CDR3 loop spans 16 amino acids. The CDR3 DNA follows: TGTGCCAGCAGTTCCGCGACAGGTACTAGCAATCAGCCCCAGCATTTT. Residues: CASSSATGTSNQPQHF.

The chain uses TRBV6-6 and TRBJ1-2; D not resolved. CDR3 length: 15 residues. V was pared by 6 bases and J by 1 base, with 15 bases between. Germline V CDR1 and CDR2: MNHNY, SVGAGI (reference sequence). This CDR3 reads CASSSGLGDNYGYTF. Written as DNA, the CDR3 is TGTGCCAGCAGCTCCGGCCTTGGAGATAACTATGGCTACACCTTC.

The V call is TRBV19, the J call TRBJ1-1; TRBD1 might be the D (5 bases). The CDR3 is made up of 18 amino acids. Deletions cut 2 bases from V and 0 bases from J, with 19 bases between. Germline loops: CDR1 LNHDA, CDR2 SQIVND (reference sequence). This CDR3 is CASSITDSWTHMNTEAFF. CDR3 DNA sequence: TGTGCCAGTAGTATAACTGACAGCTGGACCCACATGAACACTGAAGCTTTCTTT.